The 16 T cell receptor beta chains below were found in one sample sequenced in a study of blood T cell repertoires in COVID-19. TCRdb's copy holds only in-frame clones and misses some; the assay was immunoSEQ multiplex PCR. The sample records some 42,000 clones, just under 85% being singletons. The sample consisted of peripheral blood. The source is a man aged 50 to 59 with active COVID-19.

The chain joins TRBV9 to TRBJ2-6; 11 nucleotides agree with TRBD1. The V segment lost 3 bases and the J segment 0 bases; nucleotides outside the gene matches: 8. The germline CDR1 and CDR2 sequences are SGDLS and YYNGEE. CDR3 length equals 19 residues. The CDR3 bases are TGTGCCAGCAGCGCCTTATGGGACAGGGGGGTCTCTGGGGCCAACGTCCTGACTTTC. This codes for CASSALWDRGVSGANVLTF.

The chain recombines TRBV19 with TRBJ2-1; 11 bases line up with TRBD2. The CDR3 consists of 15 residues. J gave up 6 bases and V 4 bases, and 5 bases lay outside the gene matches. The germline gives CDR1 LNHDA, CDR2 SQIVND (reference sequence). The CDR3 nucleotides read TGTGCCAGTAGTACCTTTGGGACTAGCGGCAATGAGCAGTTCTTC. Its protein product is CASSTFGTSGNEQFF.

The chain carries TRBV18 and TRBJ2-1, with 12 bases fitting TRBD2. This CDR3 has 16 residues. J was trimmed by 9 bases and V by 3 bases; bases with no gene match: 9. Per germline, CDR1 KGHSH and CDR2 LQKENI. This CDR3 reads CASSPSLAGGRGEQFF. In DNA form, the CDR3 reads TGTGCCAGCTCACCCTCACTAGCGGGAGGCCGTGGTGAGCAGTTCTTC.

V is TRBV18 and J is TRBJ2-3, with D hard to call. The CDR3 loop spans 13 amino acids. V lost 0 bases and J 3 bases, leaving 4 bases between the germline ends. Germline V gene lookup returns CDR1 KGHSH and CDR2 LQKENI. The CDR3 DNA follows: TGTGCCAGCTCACCACCCGTAACAGATACGCAGTATTTT. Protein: CASSPPVTDTQYF. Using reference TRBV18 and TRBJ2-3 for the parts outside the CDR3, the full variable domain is NAGVMQNPRHLVRRRGQEARLRCSPMKGHSHVYWYRQLPEEGLKFMVYLQKENIIDESGMPKERFSAEFPKEGPSILRIQQVVRGDSAAYFCASSPPVTDTQYFGPGTRLTVL.

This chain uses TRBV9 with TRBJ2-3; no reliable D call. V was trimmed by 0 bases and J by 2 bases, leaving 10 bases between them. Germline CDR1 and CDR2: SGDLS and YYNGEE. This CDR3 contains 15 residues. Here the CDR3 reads CASSVGLGDTDTQYF. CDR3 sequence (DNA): TGTGCCAGCAGCGTAGGTCTAGGTGACACAGATACGCAGTATTTT. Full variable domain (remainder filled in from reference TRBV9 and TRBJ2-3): DSGVTQTPKHLITATGQRVTLRCSPRSGDLSVYWYQQSLDQGLQFLIQYYNGEERAKGNILERFSAQQFPDLHSELNLSSLELGDSALYFCASSVGLGDTDTQYFGPGTRLTVL.

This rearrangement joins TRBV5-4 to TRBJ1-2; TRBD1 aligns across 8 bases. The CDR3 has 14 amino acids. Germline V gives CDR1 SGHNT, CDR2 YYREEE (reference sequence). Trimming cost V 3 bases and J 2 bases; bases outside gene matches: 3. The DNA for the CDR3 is TGTGCCAGCAGCTCGGGACAGGAAAACTATGGCTACACCTTC. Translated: CASSSGQENYGYTF.

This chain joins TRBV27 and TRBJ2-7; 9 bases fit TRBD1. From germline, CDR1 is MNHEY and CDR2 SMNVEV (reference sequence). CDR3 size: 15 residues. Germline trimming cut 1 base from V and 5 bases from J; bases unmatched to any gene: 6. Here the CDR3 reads CASSLYGTGRHEQYF. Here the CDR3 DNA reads TGTGCCAGCAGTTTATATGGGACAGGGAGGCACGAGCAGTACTTC.

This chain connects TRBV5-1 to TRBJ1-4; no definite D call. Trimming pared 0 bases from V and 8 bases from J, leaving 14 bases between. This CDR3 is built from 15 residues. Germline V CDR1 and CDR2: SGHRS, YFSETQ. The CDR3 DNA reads TGCGCCAGCAGCTTGGGAGGTGAGGTAGCAGAAAAACTGTTTTTT. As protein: CASSLGGEVAEKLFF.

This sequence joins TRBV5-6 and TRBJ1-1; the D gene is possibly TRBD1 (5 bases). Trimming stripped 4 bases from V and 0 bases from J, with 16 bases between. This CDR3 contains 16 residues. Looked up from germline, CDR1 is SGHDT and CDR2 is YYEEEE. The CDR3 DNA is TGTGCCAGCAGCCCCTTGCAGGGCTCAATGAACACTGAAGCTTTCTTT. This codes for CASSPLQGSMNTEAFF.

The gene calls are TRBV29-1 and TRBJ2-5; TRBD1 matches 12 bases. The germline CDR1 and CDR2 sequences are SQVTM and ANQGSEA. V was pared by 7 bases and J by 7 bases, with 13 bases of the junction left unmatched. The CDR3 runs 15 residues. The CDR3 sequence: CSDNSGTGGAGTQYF. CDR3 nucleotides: TGCAGCGACAATTCCGGGACAGGGGGCGCGGGGACCCAGTACTTC.

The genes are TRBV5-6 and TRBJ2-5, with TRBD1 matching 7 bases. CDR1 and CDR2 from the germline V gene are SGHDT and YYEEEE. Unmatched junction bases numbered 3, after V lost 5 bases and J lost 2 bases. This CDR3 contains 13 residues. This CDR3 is CASRTGRQETQYF. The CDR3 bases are TGTGCCAGCAGGACAGGGCGGCAAGAGACCCAGTACTTC. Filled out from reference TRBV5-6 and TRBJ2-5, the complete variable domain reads DAGVTQSPTHLIKTRGQQVTLRCSPKSGHDTVSWYQQALGQGPQFIFQYYEEEERQRGNFPDRFSGHQFPNYSSELNVNALLLGDSALYLCASRTGRQETQYFGPGTRLLVL.

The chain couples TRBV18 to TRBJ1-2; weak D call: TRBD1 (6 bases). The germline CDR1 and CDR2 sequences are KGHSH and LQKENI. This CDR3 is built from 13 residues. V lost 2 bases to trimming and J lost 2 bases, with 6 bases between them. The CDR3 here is CASSPGQNYGYTF. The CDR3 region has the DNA TGTGCCAGCTCACCAGGACAGAACTATGGCTACACCTTC. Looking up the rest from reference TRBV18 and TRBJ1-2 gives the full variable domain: NAGVMQNPRHLVRRRGQEARLRCSPMKGHSHVYWYRQLPEEGLKFMVYLQKENIIDESGMPKERFSAEFPKEGPSILRIQQVVRGDSAAYFCASSPGQNYGYTFGSGTRLTVV.

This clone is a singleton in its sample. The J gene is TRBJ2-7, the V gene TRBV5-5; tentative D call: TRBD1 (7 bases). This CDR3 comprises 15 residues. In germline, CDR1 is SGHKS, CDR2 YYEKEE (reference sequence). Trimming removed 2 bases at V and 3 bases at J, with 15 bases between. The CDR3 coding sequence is TGTGCCAGCAGCTTCTCAGGGGGGATCAACTACGAGCAGTACTTC. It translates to CASSFSGGINYEQYF.

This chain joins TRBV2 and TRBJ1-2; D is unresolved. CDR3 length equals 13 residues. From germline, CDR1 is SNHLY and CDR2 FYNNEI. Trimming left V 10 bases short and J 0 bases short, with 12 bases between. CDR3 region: CATAMGSNYGYTF. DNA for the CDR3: TGTGCCACCGCGATGGGCTCTAACTATGGCTACACCTTC.

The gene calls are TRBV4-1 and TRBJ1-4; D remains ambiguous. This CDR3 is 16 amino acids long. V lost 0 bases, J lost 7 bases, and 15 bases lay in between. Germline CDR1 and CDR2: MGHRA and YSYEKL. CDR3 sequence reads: CASSQDGSPGGEKLFF. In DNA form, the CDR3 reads TGCGCCAGCAGCCAAGACGGTAGCCCCGGCGGTGAAAAACTGTTTTTT.

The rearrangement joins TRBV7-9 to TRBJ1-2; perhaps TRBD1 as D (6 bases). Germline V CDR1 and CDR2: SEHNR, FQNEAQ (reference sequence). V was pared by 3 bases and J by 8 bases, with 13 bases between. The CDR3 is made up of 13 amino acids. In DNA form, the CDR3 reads TGTGCCAGCAGCTTCGGCAGGGGCGACGGCTACACCTTC. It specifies CASSFGRGDGYTF.